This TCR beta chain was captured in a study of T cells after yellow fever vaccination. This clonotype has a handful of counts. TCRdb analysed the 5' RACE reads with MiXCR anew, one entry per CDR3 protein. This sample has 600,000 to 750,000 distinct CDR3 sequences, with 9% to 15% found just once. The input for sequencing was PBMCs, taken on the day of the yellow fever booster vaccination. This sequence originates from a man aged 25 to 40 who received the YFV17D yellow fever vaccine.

The CDR3 protein is CASSLSRLPTATDTQYF. The CDR3 DNA sequence: TGTGCCAGCAGCTTATCGAGACTCCCGACCGCCACAGATACGCAGTATTTT. V and J are TRBV7-2 and TRBJ2-3; D gene unclear. V dropped 2 bases and J dropped 2 bases, with 17 bases sitting between them. Germline CDR1 SGHTA, CDR2 FQGNSA. This CDR3 region has 17 residues.